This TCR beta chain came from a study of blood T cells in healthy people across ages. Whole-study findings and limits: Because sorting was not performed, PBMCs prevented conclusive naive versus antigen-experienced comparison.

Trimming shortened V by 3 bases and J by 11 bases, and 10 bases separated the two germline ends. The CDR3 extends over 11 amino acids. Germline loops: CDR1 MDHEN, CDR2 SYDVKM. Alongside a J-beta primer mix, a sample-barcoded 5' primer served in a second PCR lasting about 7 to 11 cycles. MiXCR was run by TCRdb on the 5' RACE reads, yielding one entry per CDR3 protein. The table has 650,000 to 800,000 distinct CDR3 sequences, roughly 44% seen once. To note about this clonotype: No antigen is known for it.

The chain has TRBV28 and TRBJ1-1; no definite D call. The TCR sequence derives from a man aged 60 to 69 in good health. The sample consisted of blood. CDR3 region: CASSLRVGAFF. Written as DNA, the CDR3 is TGTGCCAGCAGTTTGCGGGTTGGTGCTTTCTTT.